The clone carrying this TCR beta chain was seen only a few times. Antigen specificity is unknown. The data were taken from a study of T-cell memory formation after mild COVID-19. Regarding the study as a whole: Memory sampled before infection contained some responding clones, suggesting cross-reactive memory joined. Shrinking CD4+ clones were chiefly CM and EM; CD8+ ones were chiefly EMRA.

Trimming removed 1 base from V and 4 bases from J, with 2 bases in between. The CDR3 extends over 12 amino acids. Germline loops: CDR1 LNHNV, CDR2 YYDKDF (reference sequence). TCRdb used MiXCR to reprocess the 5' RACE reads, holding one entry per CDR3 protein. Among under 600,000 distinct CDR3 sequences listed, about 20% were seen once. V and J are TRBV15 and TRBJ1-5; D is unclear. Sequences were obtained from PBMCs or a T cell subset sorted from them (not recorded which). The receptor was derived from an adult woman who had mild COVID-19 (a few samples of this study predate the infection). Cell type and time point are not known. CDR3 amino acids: CATSRANQPQHF. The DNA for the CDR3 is TGTGCCACCAGCAGAGCTAATCAGCCCCAGCATTTT.